The rows below give T cell receptor beta chains drawn from one sample of a study of blood T cells in healthy people across ages. TCRdb reprocessed the 5' RACE reads via MiXCR and lists one record per CDR3 protein. The sample consists of hundreds of thousands of distinct CDR3 sequences, under 25% of them appearing once. The specimen was blood. The receptors originated from a man aged 70-80 years in good health. The CDR3 runs from the conserved cysteine through the conserved F or W. Each record gives: CDR3 length, J gene, V gene, CDR3 protein.

12,TRBJ1-5,TRBV20-1,CSARSGTQPQHF
14,TRBJ1-3,TRBV6-5,CASSYRQGTDTIYF
16,TRBJ2-6,TRBV10-3,CAISDALSSGANVLTF
16,TRBJ2-5,TRBV5-1,CASSSSAYRGRETQYF
14,.,TRBV29-1,CSVARLAGAGEQFF
17,.,TRBV24-1,CATSDGGYSPLQETQYF
12,.,TRBV20-1,CSAVAGFNEQFF
14,TRBJ2-2,TRBV7-9,CASRGTIRTGELFF
14,TRBJ2-7,TRBV12-3/TRBV12-4,CASSFEERLRKQYF
15,TRBJ2-3,TRBV28,CASFPGDSSTDTQYF
15,TRBJ2-3,TRBV10-3,CAISTSGRFADTQYF
15,TRBJ2-5,TRBV7-2,CASSLVGTGGALVLF
16,TRBJ2-5,TRBV20-1,CSAPGASGSEVETQYF
12,TRBJ1-4,TRBV20-1,CSFGTGDEKLFF
15,TRBJ2-3,TRBV21-1,CASSKARTSTDTQYF
15,TRBJ2-3,TRBV7-2,CASSAATGSTDTQYF
18,TRBJ2-1,TRBV3-1,CASSAPFPPGRSYNEQFF
13,TRBJ1-2,TRBV5-1,CASSLPQGGGYTF
12,TRBJ2-5,TRBV3-1,CASSPTSQTQYF
15,TRBJ2-6,TRBV27,CASSFVGSAANVLTF
14,.,TRBV20-1,CSARGGGRSYEQYF
11,TRBJ2-2,TRBV12-3/TRBV12-4,CASSLMRELFF
14,TRBJ2-5,TRBV7-8,CASSKRTAQETQYF
16,TRBJ2-1,TRBV13,CASSRPSGIGYNEQFF
14,TRBJ2-4,TRBV6-5,CASSYSGGSNIQYF
12,TRBJ2-3,TRBV27,CASRTGGDTQYF
13,TRBJ2-5,TRBV28,CASSLSREQTQYF
14,TRBJ2-2,TRBV12-5,CASGPGTVTGELFF